A selection of T cell receptor beta chains follows, all from one sample in a study of cytomegalovirus exposure and HLA in healthy donors. Clones were read by immunoSEQ multiplex PCR, and TCRdb kept only the in-frame ones, dropping some. The repertoire has 160,000 or so clones, approximately 81% of them found once; the top ten carry 9.5% to 13%. Input material: PBMCs. The receptors here all came from a man in his thirties or forties in good health and CMV-seropositive. The CDR3 runs from the conserved cysteine through the conserved F or W. D genes are given only for firm matches. Size tells how often a clone was seen (once, few, many) or the class of an expanded clone, and some rows leave it out.

cdr3_aa	cdr3_nt	d_call	clone_size	j_call	v_call
CASSATGQGGETQYF	TGTGCCAGCTCAGCAACGGGACAGGGTGGGGAGACCCAGTACTTC	TRBD1	.	TRBJ2-5	TRBV18
CASSVGDSTLTYEQYF	TGTGCCAGCAGCGTAGGAGACAGTACGCTAACCTACGAGCAGTACTTC	.	few	TRBJ2-7	TRBV9
CALETGVSGNTIYF	TGTGCTCTCGAAACGGGAGTGTCTGGAAACACCATATATTTT	.	.	TRBJ1-3	TRBV30
CATYSSSYEQYF	TGTGCCACCTACTCTAGCTCCTACGAGCAGTACTTC	.	.	TRBJ2-7	TRBV2
CASSQIFGSGEETQYF	TGTGCCAGCAGCCAAATCTTCGGGAGCGGGGAAGAGACCCAGTACTTC	TRBD2	.	TRBJ2-5	TRBV14
CASSWTRDSSYEQYF	TGTGCCAGCAGCTGGACCAGGGATAGCTCCTACGAGCAGTACTTC	.	few	TRBJ2-7	TRBV5-8
CASSLRVGEQYF	TGTGCCAGCAGTTTACGGGTGGGCGAGCAGTACTTC	.	.	TRBJ2-7	TRBV28
CESGSGYNEQFF	TGTGAAAGCGGGAGCGGGTACAATGAGCAGTTCTTC	TRBD2	.	TRBJ2-1	TRBV6-1
CASSPRDRSSSYEQYF	TGTGCCAGCAGCCCCCGGGACAGATCCAGCTCCTACGAGCAGTACTTC	TRBD1	.	TRBJ2-7	TRBV9
CASAMVAGNQPQHF	TGCGCCAGCGCAATGGTGGCAGGCAATCAGCCCCAGCATTTT	.	.	TRBJ1-5	TRBV4-3
CASSEGTGSGKLFF	TGTGCCAGCAGTGAAGGGACAGGGTCGGGAAAACTGTTTTTT	TRBD1	.	TRBJ1-4	TRBV2
CASSSDRKNYGYTF	TGCGCCAGCAGTTCCGACAGGAAAAACTATGGCTACACCTTC	.	.	TRBJ1-2	TRBV10-1
CASSSIPNSPLHF	TGTGCCAGCAGCTCAATCCCCAATTCACCCCTCCACTTT	.	.	TRBJ1-6	TRBV7-2
CASSFGLAGQETQYF	TGTGCCAGCAGCTTCGGCCTAGCGGGCCAAGAGACCCAGTACTTC	TRBD2	.	TRBJ2-5	TRBV7-2
CASSLKGVETQYF	TGTGCCAGCAGCTTGAAGGGAGTGGAGACCCAGTACTTC	.	.	TRBJ2-5	TRBV5-6
CASSYSWEANTGELFF	TGTGCCAGCAGTTACTCGTGGGAGGCGAACACCGGGGAGCTGTTTTTT	.	.	TRBJ2-2	TRBV6-5
CASSSGPVNEQYF	TGTGCCAGCAGCTCGGGTCCCGTTAACGAGCAGTACTTC	.	.	TRBJ2-7	TRBV7-8
CASILGGDTGELFF	TGTGCCAGTATCTTAGGGGGCGACACCGGGGAGCTGTTTTTT	TRBD1	.	TRBJ2-2	TRBV19
CASSPRASRYEQYF	TGTGCCAGCAGTCCGAGGGCCAGCCGCTACGAGCAGTACTTC	.	.	TRBJ2-7	TRBV6-5
CASSFLSGLEAIQYF	TGTGCCAGCAGTTTCCTCAGCGGGCTTGAAGCCATTCAGTACTTC	.	.	TRBJ2-4	TRBV28
CASSPGTAETQYF	TGTGCCAGCTCGCCCGGGACAGCAGAGACCCAGTACTTC	TRBD1	.	TRBJ2-5	TRBV18
CASSLERPDNTGELFF	TGTGCCAGCAGCTTAGAGCGGCCAGACAACACCGGGGAGCTGTTTTTT	.	.	TRBJ2-2	TRBV7-3
CASSPPSGRDNEQFF	TGTGCCAGCAGTCCTCCTAGCGGGAGGGACAATGAGCAGTTCTTC	TRBD2	.	TRBJ2-1	TRBV28
CASSPWGGAMSGANVLTF	TGTGCCAGCAGCCCCTGGGGGGGTGCCATGTCTGGGGCCAACGTCCTGACTTTC	TRBD2	.	TRBJ2-6	TRBV7-3
CASSPGTEIYSNQPQHF	TGCGCCAGCAGCCCAGGGACAGAAATTTATAGCAATCAGCCCCAGCATTTT	TRBD1	.	TRBJ1-5	TRBV5-1
CASSLAWVGETQYF	TGTGCCAGCAGCTTAGCCTGGGTCGGGGAGACCCAGTACTTC	.	.	TRBJ2-5	TRBV7-2